This T cell receptor (beta chain) was identified during a study of blood T cell repertoires in COVID-19. Overall study: PBMCs, B-cell-depleted T cells, or T cells were the source of the cDNA or gDNA that made up the material.

Produced via immunoSEQ multiplex PCR; TCRdb's table is partial and in-frame only. Of about 120,000 clones listed, 70% to 90% are singletons. The sample comprised peripheral blood. The TCR sequence derives from a woman of 80 years or more with acute or convalescent COVID-19.

The CDR3 sequence: CASSFREPGNTIYF. CDR3 DNA sequence: TGTGCCAGCAGCTTTCGAGAACCCGGAAACACCATATATTTT. This sequence joins TRBV7-9 and TRBJ1-3; no clear D gene. The CDR3 loop spans 14 amino acids. The V and J ends lost 3 bases and 4 bases respectively, with 10 bases between them. Germline assignment: CDR1 SEHNR and CDR2 FQNEAQ (reference sequence).